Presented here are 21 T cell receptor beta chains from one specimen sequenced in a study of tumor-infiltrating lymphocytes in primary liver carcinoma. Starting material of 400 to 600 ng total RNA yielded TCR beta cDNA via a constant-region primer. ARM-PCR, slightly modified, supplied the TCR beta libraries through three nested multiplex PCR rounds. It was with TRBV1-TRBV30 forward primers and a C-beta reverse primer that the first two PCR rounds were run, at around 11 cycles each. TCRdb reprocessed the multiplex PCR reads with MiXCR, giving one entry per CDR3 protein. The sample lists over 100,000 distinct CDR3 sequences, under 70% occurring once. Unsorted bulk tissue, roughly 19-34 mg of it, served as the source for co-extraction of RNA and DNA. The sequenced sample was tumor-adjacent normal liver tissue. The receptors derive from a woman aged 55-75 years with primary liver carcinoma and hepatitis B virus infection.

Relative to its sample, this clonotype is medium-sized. CDR3 in amino acids: CASSSDWETQYF. The CDR3 coding sequence is TGTGCCAGCAGTTCCGACTGGGAGACCCAGTACTTC. V usage is TRBV11-3 and J usage is TRBJ2-5; D gene uncertain. The ends were cut back, 6 bases at V and 5 bases at J, with 10 bases in the middle. CDR1 is SGHNT and CDR2 is YENEEA in the germline V gene. The length of the CDR3 is 12 residues.

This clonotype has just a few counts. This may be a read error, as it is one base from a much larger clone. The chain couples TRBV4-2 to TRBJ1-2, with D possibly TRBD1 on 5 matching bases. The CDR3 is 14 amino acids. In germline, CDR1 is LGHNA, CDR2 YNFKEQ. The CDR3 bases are TGTGCCAGCAGCCAACAAGGGCAGGGTAATGGCTACGCCTTC. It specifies CASSQQGQGNGYAF.

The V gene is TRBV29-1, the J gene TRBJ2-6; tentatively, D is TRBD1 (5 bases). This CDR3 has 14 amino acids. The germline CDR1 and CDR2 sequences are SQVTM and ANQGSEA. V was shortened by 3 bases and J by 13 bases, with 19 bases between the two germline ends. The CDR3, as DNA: TGCAGCGTTGATGCCGGCCCTGGGGCTAATGTCCTGACTTTC. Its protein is CSVDAGPGANVLTF. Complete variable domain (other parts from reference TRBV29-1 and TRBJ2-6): SAVISQKPSRDICQRGTSLTIQCQVDSQVTMMFWYRQQPGQSLTLIATANQGSEATYESGFVIDKFPISRPNLTFSTLTVSNMSPEDSSIYLCSVDAGPGANVLTFGAGSRLTVL.

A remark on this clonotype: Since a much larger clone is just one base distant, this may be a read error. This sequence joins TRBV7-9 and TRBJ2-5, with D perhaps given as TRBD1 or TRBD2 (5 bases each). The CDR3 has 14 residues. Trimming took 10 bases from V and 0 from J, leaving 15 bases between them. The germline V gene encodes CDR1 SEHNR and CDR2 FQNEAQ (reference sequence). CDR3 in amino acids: CANRTGEYQETQYF. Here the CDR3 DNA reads TGTGCCAACAGGACCGGGGAGTACCAAGAGACCCAGTACTTC.

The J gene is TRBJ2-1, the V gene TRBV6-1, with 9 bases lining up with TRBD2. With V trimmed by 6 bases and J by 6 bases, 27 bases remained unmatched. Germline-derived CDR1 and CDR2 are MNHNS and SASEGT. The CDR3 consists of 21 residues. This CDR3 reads CASSETAPRVSGSFPCNEQFF. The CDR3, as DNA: TGTGCCAGCAGCGAAACAGCCCCTCGGGTTAGCGGGAGTTTTCCCTGCAATGAGCAGTTCTTC.

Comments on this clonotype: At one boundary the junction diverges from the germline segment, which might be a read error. The CDR3 protein is CSHTTEGDTIYF. The CDR3 DNA reads as TGCAGCCATACCACTGAGGGGGACACCATATACTTT. The chain combines TRBV29-1 with TRBJ1-3; possibly TRBD1 for D (6 bases). Per germline, CDR1 SQVTM and CDR2 ANQGSEA. The CDR3 is made up of 12 amino acids.

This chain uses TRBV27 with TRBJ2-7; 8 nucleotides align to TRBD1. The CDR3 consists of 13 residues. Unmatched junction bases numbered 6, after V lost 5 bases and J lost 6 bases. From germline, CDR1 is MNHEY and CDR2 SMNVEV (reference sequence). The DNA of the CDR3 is TGTGCCAGCAGTCCCGGACAGGGTAGCGAGCAGTACTTC. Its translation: CASSPGQGSEQYF.

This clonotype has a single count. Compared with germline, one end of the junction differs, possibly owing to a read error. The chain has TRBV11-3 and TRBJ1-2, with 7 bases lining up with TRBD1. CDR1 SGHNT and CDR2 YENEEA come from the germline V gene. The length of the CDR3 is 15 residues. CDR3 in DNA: TGTGCTAGCAGCCCACGACCGGACAGGCCCTATGGCTACACGTTC. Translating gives CASSPRPDRPYGYTF.

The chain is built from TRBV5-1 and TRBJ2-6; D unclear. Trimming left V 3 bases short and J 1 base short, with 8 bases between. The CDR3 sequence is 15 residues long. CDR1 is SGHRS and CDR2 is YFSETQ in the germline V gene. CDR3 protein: CASSCKSSGANVLTF. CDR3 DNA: TGCGCCAGCAGCTGTAAGAGTTCTGGGGCCAACGTCCTGACTTTC.

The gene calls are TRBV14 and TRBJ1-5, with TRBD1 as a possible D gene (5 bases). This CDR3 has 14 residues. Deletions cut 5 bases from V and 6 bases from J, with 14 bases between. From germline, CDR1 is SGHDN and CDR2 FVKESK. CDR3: CASSKAGTGQPQHF. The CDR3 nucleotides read TGTGCCAGCAGCAAGGCTGGGACGGGTCAGCCCCAGCATTTT. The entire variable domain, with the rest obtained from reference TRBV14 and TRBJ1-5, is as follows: EAGVTQFPSHSVIEKGQTVTLRCDPISGHDNLYWYRRVMGKEIKFLLHFVKESKQDESGMPNNRFLAERTGGTYSTLKVQPAELEDSGVYFCASSKAGTGQPQHFGDGTRLSIL.

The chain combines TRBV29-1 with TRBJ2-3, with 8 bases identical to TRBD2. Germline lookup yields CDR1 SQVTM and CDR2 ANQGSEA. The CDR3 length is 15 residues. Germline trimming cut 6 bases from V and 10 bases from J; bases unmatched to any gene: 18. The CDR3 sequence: CSVTYGSGSADAQYF. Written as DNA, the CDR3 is TGCAGCGTCACCTATGGGAGCGGGAGTGCCGATGCGCAGTATTTT.

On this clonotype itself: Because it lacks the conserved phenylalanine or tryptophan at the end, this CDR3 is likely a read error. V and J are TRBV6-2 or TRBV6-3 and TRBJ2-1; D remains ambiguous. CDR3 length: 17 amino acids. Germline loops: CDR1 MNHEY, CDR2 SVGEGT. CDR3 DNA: TGTGTCAGCGTGAGAAGCTCGGCCGGGCTAACGAGTGATGAGCAGTTCCTC. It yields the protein CVSVRSSAGLTSDEQFL.

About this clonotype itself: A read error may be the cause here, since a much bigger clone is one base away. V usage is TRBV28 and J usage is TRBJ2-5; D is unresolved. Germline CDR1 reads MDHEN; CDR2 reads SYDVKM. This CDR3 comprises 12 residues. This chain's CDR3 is CASSLTAETEYF. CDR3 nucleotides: TGTGCCAGCAGTCTCACCGCGGAGACCGAGTACTTC. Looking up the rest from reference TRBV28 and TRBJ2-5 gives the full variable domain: DVKVTQSSRYLVKRTGEKVFLECVQDMDHENMFWYRQDPGLGLRLIYFSYDVKMKEKGDIPEGYSVSREKKERFSLILESASTNQTSMYLCASSLTAETEYFGPGTRLLVL.

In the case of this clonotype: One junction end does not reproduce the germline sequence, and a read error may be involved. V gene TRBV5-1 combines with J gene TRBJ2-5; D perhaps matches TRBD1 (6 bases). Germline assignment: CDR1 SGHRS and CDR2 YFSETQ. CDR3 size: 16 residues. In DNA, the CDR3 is TGCGCCAGCAGCTGGGTGGGGAGAGGGACACAAGAGACTCAGTACTTC. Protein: CASSWVGRGTQETQYF.

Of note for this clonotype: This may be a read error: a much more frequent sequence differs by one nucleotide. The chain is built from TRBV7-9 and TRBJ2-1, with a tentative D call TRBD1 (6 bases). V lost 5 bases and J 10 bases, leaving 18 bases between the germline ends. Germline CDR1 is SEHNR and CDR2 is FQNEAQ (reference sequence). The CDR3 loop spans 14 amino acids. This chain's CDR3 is CASSPGIGGAEQFF. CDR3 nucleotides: TGTGCCAGCAGCCCCGGGATAGGGGGTGCGGAGCAGTTCTTC.

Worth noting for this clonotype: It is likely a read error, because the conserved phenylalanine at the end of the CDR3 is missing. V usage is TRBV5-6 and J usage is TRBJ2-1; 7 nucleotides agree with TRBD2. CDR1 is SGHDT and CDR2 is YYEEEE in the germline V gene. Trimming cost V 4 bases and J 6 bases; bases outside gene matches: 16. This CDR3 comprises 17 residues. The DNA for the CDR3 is TGTGCCAGCAGCCCCCGGGGGAGGGCATCTGTCCTCAATGAGCAGTTCCTC. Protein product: CASSPRGRASVLNEQFL.

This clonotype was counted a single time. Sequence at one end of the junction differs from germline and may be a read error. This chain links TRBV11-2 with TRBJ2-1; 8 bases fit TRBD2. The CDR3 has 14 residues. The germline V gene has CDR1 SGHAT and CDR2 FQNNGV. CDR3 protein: CVSSLAGRLLEQFF. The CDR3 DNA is TGTGTCAGCAGCTTAGCGGGAAGGCTGCTTGAGCAGTTCTTC.

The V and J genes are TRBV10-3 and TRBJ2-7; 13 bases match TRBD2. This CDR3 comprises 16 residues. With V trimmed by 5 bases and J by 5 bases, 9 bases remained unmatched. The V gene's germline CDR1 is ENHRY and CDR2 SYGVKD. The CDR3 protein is CAISTRPGLAGNEQYF. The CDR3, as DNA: TGTGCCATCAGTACCAGGCCGGGACTAGCGGGAAACGAGCAGTACTTC.

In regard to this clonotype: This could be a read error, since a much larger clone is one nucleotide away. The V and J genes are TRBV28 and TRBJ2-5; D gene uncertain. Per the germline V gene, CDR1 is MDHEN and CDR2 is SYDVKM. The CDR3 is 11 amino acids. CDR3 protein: CASSLSETQCF. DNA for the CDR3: TGTGCCAGCAGTTTGTCAGAGACCCAGTGCTTC.

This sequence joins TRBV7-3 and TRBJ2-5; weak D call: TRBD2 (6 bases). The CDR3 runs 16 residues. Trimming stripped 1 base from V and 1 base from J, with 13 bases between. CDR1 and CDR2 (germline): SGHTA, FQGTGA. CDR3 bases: TGTGCCAGCAGCTTAAGGACTAACGGGTCCCAAGAGACCCAGTACTTC. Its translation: CASSLRTNGSQETQYF.

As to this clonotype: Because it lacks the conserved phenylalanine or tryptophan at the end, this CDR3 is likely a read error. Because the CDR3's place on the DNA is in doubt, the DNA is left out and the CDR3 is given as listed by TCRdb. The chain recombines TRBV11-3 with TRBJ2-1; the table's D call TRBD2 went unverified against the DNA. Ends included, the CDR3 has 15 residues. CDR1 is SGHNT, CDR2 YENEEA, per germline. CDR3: CASSLGAQGRKEHFL.